These 19 T cell receptor beta chains share one sample of origin, sequenced in a study of T cells in Graves' hyperthyroidism and ophthalmopathy (dated by TCRdb to the late 2010s). Libraries were prepared through multiplex PCR. The data were produced on an Illumina HiSeq 2000. TCR beta CDR3 regions were amplified from RNA transcripts. The TCR CDR3 was subjected to a first round of RT-PCR using the HTBI primer set and the Qiagen OneStep RT-PCR kit. TCRdb applied fastp at Q25 and MiXCR to the public reads, then kept only in-frame beta chains. Identical CDR3 protein sequences are pooled into one entry, listed with their most common genes and DNA. The sample table records a few hundred thousand distinct CDR3 sequences; around 16% of these occur just once. Together, the top ten hold about 29% of the sample. The source material was blood. These receptors were collected from a woman under 40 with Graves' ophthalmopathy.

This clonotype appeared many times. CDR3 sequence reads: CASSLKLGAQHF. CDR3 DNA sequence: TGTGCCAGCAGTTTAAAGTTAGGGGCCCAGCATTTT. V is TRBV28 and J is TRBJ1-5; D may be TRBD1 (5 bases). This CDR3 region has 12 residues. The V end was cut by 2 bases, the J end by 11 bases, with 10 bases between. The germline gives CDR1 MDHEN, CDR2 SYDVKM.

This clonotype was counted ten times or more. The gene calls are TRBV10-3 and TRBJ2-7; no clear D gene. The germline V gene encodes CDR1 ENHRY and CDR2 SYGVKD. The V gene lost 6 bases and the J gene lost 4 bases, with 10 bases spanning the gap. The CDR3 consists of 12 residues. CDR3 DNA: TGTGCCATCAGGGATAGGAGTTACGAGCAGTACTTC. Its protein product is CAIRDRSYEQYF.

The CDR3 reads CASSLNLGAGQIQYF. CDR3 nucleotides: TGCGCCAGCAGTCTTAACCTGGGAGCGGGACAAATCCAGTACTTC. This chain connects TRBV4-3 to TRBJ2-5, with TRBD2 as a possible D gene (7 bases). The germline V and J ends were trimmed by 6 bases and 10 bases, with 24 bases remaining between them. Germline V gene lookup returns CDR1 LGHNA and CDR2 YSLEER. The CDR3 length is 15 residues.

The chain carries TRBV4-2 and TRBJ2-2; 8 bases are a match to TRBD1. With V trimmed by 3 bases and J by 1 base, 4 bases remained unmatched. Germline values: CDR1 LGHNA, CDR2 YNFKEQ. The CDR3 is made up of 16 amino acids. DNA for the CDR3: TGTGCCAGCAGCCAGCCCGGGACAGGGAACACCGGGGAGCTGTTTTTT. Protein: CASSQPGTGNTGELFF.

This clonotype came up a few times. The chain links TRBV7-2 to TRBJ2-7, with D possibly being TRBD1 (6 bases). Germline loops: CDR1 SGHTA, CDR2 FQGNSA. This CDR3 comprises 16 residues. V was pared by 1 base and J by 2 bases, with 15 bases between. The CDR3 loop is CASSLVGQGLPYEQYF. As DNA, the CDR3 is TGTGCCAGCAGCTTAGTAGGGCAGGGGCTACCCTACGAGCAGTACTTC.

In this sample, this clonotype turned up a few times. The chain links TRBV3-1 to TRBJ2-7; perhaps TRBD1 as D (6 bases). V was shortened by 4 bases and J by 0 bases, with 13 bases between the two germline ends. Germline CDR1 is LGHDT and CDR2 is YNNKEL (reference sequence). This CDR3 comprises 15 residues. The CDR3 loop is CASSPTGHPSYEQYF. For the CDR3, the DNA is TGTGCCAGCAGCCCTACGGGACACCCCTCCTACGAGCAGTACTTC.

This clonotype was counted at least ten times. V and J are TRBV7-9 and TRBJ2-1, with 9 bases fitting TRBD2. Trimming at V came to 4 bases and at J to 5 bases, leaving 9 bases not matched to a gene. This CDR3 is 16 amino acids long. Germline assignment: CDR1 SEHNR and CDR2 FQNEAQ (reference sequence). The CDR3 sequence: CASSSRGGQRDNEQFF. The DNA for the CDR3 is TGTGCCAGCAGCTCGCGGGGGGGACAGCGAGACAATGAGCAGTTCTTC.

This clonotype was observed at least ten times. The chain has TRBV10-3 and TRBJ2-1; a possible D gene is TRBD1 (6 bases). The CDR3 runs 15 residues. The germline gives CDR1 ENHRY, CDR2 SYGVKD. V lost 4 bases to trimming and J lost 6 bases, with 16 bases between them. The DNA of the CDR3 is TGTGCCATCAGTGTTGGGCAGGGGAATGCCAATGAGCAGTTCTTC. Its protein is CAISVGQGNANEQFF.

In its sample, this clonotype was seen many times. The rearrangement uses TRBV28 and TRBJ1-2, with D hard to call. Germline CDR1 is MDHEN and CDR2 is SYDVKM. Between the trimmed V and J ends, which lost 6 bases and 5 bases, there was a span of 10 bases. CDR3 size: 12 residues. The CDR3 DNA is TGTGCCAGCAGGGCCGGGCCGTATGGCTACACCTTC. Amino acid sequence: CASRAGPYGYTF.

On this clonotype itself: Just one base apart from a much larger clone, this may be a read error. V and J are TRBV20-1 and TRBJ2-7; no clear D gene. Trimming took off 5 bases at V and 5 bases at J, with 10 bases between the two ends. Germline V gene lookup returns CDR1 DFQATT and CDR2 SNEGSKA (reference sequence). This CDR3 contains 11 residues. The CDR3 nucleotides read TGCAGTGCTTCCGTTTTTCACGAGCAGTACTTC. It is translated as CSASVFHEQYF.

CDR3 DNA sequence: TGTGCCAGCACCATACTACAGGGGAACACTGAAGCTTTCTTT. Protein sequence: CASTILQGNTEAFF. The chain links TRBV7-2 to TRBJ1-1; possible D gene TRBD1, 6 bases. The CDR3 is 14 residues long. The germline V gene has CDR1 SGHTA and CDR2 FQGNSA. Trimming pared 7 bases from V and 1 base from J, leaving 13 bases between.

The chain joins TRBV5-5 to TRBJ2-5, with no clear D. Trimming pared 0 bases from V and 4 bases from J, leaving 10 bases between. The germline V gene encodes CDR1 SGHKS and CDR2 YYEKEE (reference sequence). This CDR3 has 14 residues. The CDR3 bases are TGTGCCAGCAGCTTGGGGTGGGTTACAGAGACCCAGTACTTC. As protein: CASSLGWVTETQYF. Filled out from reference TRBV5-5 and TRBJ2-5, the complete variable domain reads DAGVTQSPTHLIKTRGQQVTLRCSPISGHKSVSWYQQVLGQGPQFIFQYYEKEERGRGNFPDRFSARQFPNYSSELNVNALLLGDSALYLCASSLGWVTETQYFGPGTRLLVL.

This chain uses TRBV20-1 with TRBJ2-5; tentatively, D is TRBD2 (6 bases). This CDR3 contains 16 residues. Trimming pared 3 bases from V and 2 bases from J, leaving 19 bases between. Looked up from germline, CDR1 is DFQATT and CDR2 is SNEGSKA (reference sequence). As DNA, the CDR3 is TGCAGTGCTAGGGAGGGACGGAGTGGGGTACAAGAGACCCAGTACTTC. Translation: CSAREGRSGVQETQYF.

To note about this clonotype: One junction end does not reproduce the germline sequence, and a read error may be involved. The chain couples TRBV2 to TRBJ1-2; D is unresolved. Germline assignment: CDR1 SNHLY and CDR2 FYNNEI. This CDR3 has 13 amino acids. The chain's CDR3 is CASRADMNSGCTF. CDR3 bases: TGTGCCAGCAGAGCGGATATGAACAGTGGCTGCACCTTC.

There are a few counts of this clonotype. The rearrangement uses TRBV20-1 and TRBJ2-3; either TRBD1 or TRBD2 may fit D (5 bases each). Germline CDR1 is DFQATT and CDR2 is SNEGSKA (reference sequence). V was shortened by 4 bases and J by 0 bases, with 14 bases between the two germline ends. The CDR3 runs 15 residues. The chain's CDR3 is CSANGRGGSTDTQYF. In DNA, the CDR3 is TGCAGTGCTAATGGCCGGGGCGGGAGCACAGATACGCAGTATTTT.

This clonotype was counted at least ten times. The chain joins TRBV3-1 to TRBJ2-1, with D uncertain. Germline V gives CDR1 LGHDT, CDR2 YNNKEL (reference sequence). The ends were cut back, 0 bases at V and 5 bases at J, with 8 bases in the middle. This CDR3 region has 14 residues. The CDR3 here is CASSQDVADNEQFF. The CDR3 DNA is TGTGCCAGCAGCCAAGATGTCGCTGACAATGAGCAGTTCTTC.

The table lists this clonotype with many counts. The V gene is TRBV10-3, the J gene TRBJ2-1; the D is unclear. Germline loops: CDR1 ENHRY, CDR2 SYGVKD. The CDR3 is made up of 11 amino acids. V lost 11 bases, J lost 6 bases, and 11 bases lay in between. The CDR3 DNA reads as TGTGCCTCTACTCGCGGCAATGAGCAGTTCTTC. This translates into CASTRGNEQFF.

This clonotype has at least ten counts. The chain joins TRBV7-8 to TRBJ2-7; 9 nucleotides line up with TRBD1. This CDR3 spans 14 amino acids. The germline gives CDR1 SGHVS, CDR2 FQNEAQ. The junction had 6 bases not matched to a gene; V was cut back by 4 bases and J by 5 bases. This chain's CDR3 is CASSWDRVIDEQYF. CDR3 sequence (DNA): TGTGCCAGCAGCTGGGACAGGGTAATTGACGAGCAGTACTTC.

V gene TRBV10-3 combines with J gene TRBJ1-1; D gene unclear. CDR3 length: 13 residues. The germline V and J ends were trimmed by 6 bases and 3 bases, with 11 bases remaining between them. From germline, CDR1 is ENHRY and CDR2 SYGVKD. CDR3 sequence: CAIRGSRDTEAFF. The CDR3 coding sequence is TGTGCCATCAGGGGAAGTCGGGACACTGAAGCTTTCTTT.